This T cell receptor beta chain appears in the sequencing data of a study of blood T cells in healthy people across ages. With a J-beta primer mix and a sample-barcoded 5' primer, a second PCR ran about 6 to 11 cycles. Every sample gave at least 3 million paired-end reads containing CDR3. Via MiXCR, TCRdb re-called the 5' RACE reads, giving one row per CDR3 protein. Found here are roughly 1.5 million distinct CDR3 sequences, about 45% of them singletons; the top ten hold 4%. From germline, CDR1 is SEHNR and CDR2 FQNEAQ (reference sequence). The ends were cut back, 6 bases at V and 5 bases at J, with 16 bases in the middle. CDR3 length: 14 residues. Findings of the study overall: A strong correlation between TCR beta diversity and naive T cell percentage was seen.

On this clonotype itself: As yet, its antigen is unknown.

Source material: blood. The sequence derives from a woman aged 18-35 years in good health. V is TRBV7-9 and J is TRBJ1-2, with D perhaps TRBD1 (5 bases). CDR3 bases: TGTGCCAGCAGTCCCAGGGCGCTCACGTATGGCTACACCTTC. This translates into CASSPRALTYGYTF.